This entry lists 30 T cell receptor beta chains sequenced from one sample in a study of T cell changes during pregnancy in multiple sclerosis. Sequenced by immunoSEQ multiplex PCR; TCRdb stores in-frame clones only, minus some. This table has over 70,000 clones, 80% to 95% appearing once. The material was peripheral blood, obtained in the first trimester of pregnancy. These receptors all come from a female donor with multiple sclerosis, enrolled in a pregnancy study.

This chain connects TRBV6-4 to TRBJ2-3, with 11 bases that match TRBD2. CDR1 is MRHNA, CDR2 SNTAGT, per germline. CDR3 length: 15 amino acids. The junction had 5 bases not matched to a gene; V was cut back by 6 bases and J by 3 bases. In nucleotides, the CDR3 is TGTGCCAGCAGCCTACTAGCGGGGGAGACAGATACGCAGTATTTT. Its protein is CASSLLAGETDTQYF.

This rearrangement joins TRBV6-1 to TRBJ1-6; possible D gene TRBD1, 5 bases. Between the trimmed V and J ends, which lost 4 bases and 7 bases, there was a span of 11 bases. This CDR3 has 14 amino acids. Germline V gene sequence: CDR1 MNHNS, CDR2 SASEGT. The CDR3 loop is CASSAVKGNSPLHF. The CDR3 DNA follows: TGTGCCAGCAGTGCCGTCAAGGGGAATTCACCCCTCCACTTT.

The rearrangement joins TRBV7-8 to TRBJ1-2; 8 nucleotides match TRBD1. The CDR3 contains 16 residues. The J segment lost 4 bases and the V segment lost 1 base, leaving 8 bases of the junction unmatched. Per the germline V gene, CDR1 is SGHVS and CDR2 is FQNEAQ. The CDR3 loop is CASSLGPGQAIYGYTF. In nucleotides, the CDR3 is TGTGCCAGCAGCTTAGGGCCGGGACAGGCCATCTATGGCTACACCTTC.

This chain links TRBV6-1 with TRBJ2-1, with no clear D. The CDR3 has 12 amino acids. V dropped 6 bases and J dropped 4 bases, with 7 bases sitting between them. CDR1 and CDR2 from the germline V gene are MNHNS and SASEGT. The CDR3 coding sequence is TGTGCCAGCAGGAAGAGTTACAATGAGCAGTTCTTC. Amino acids: CASRKSYNEQFF.

The rearrangement uses TRBV7-8 and TRBJ1-4; D unclear. The CDR3 sequence is 15 residues long. Trimming shortened V by 0 bases and J by 0 bases, and 5 bases separated the two germline ends. Looked up from germline, CDR1 is SGHVS and CDR2 is FQNEAQ. The CDR3, as DNA: TGTGCCAGCAGCTTAGCGAGAACAACTAATGAAAAACTGTTTTTT. Translated: CASSLARTTNEKLFF.

The rearrangement joins TRBV6-5 to TRBJ2-5, with D possibly matching TRBD2 (7 bases). CDR1 and CDR2 (germline): MNHEY, SVGAGI. The CDR3 contains 13 residues. Trimming stripped 7 bases from V and 5 bases from J, with 14 bases between. Written as DNA, the CDR3 is TGTGCCAGCAAGGGGGGGGGCAGGGAGACCCAGTACTTC. This codes for CASKGGGRETQYF.

The chain has TRBV2 and TRBJ2-5; the match to TRBD1 covers 7 bases. The CDR3 runs 14 residues. J gave up 2 bases and V 1 base, and 1 base lay outside the gene matches. Germline assignment: CDR1 SNHLY and CDR2 FYNNEI. CDR3: CASSEVRGQETQYF. CDR3 sequence (DNA): TGTGCCAGCAGTGAAGTCAGGGGGCAAGAGACCCAGTACTTC.

With regard to this clone: The identical CDR3 is also encoded by other nucleotide sequences in the sample. The V call is TRBV6-6, the J call TRBJ1-5, with unresolved D. V was pared by 0 bases and J by 4 bases, with 7 bases between. Germline loops: CDR1 MNHNY, CDR2 SVGAGI (reference sequence). CDR3 length equals 14 residues. CDR3 residues: CASSYSTGNQPQHF. As DNA, the CDR3 is TGTGCCAGCAGTTACTCGACCGGGAATCAGCCCCAGCATTTT.

V is TRBV27 and J is TRBJ2-1; D gene uncertain. Germline V lookup: CDR1 MNHEY, CDR2 SMNVEV (reference sequence). V lost 3 bases and J 3 bases, leaving 9 bases between the germline ends. There are 14 residues in the CDR3. The CDR3 nucleotides read TGTGCCAGCAGTTTGGAACAGAGCTACAATGAGCAGTTCTTC. This encodes CASSLEQSYNEQFF.

This clone has only one observation. This chain links TRBV7-8 with TRBJ1-1, with D possibly matching TRBD1 (5 bases). V lost 2 bases and J lost 1, with 5 bases in between. The CDR3 consists of 13 residues. Germline assignment: CDR1 SGHVS and CDR2 FQNEAQ. The CDR3 sequence: CASSLTGNTEAFF. CDR3 nucleotide sequence: TGTGCCAGCAGCTTAACAGGGAACACTGAAGCTTTCTTT.

The V and J genes are TRBV15 and TRBJ1-4, with 9 positions matching TRBD1. The J segment lost 4 bases and the V segment lost 3 bases, leaving 12 bases of the junction unmatched. CDR1 is LNHNV, CDR2 YYDKDF, per germline (reference sequence). CDR3 length: 18 amino acids. CDR3 sequence (DNA): TGTGCCACCAGCAGGGCCCGGGACAGGGTGTTTGGTAATGAAAAACTGTTTTTT. As protein: CATSRARDRVFGNEKLFF. The whole variable domain, filled in from reference TRBV15 and TRBJ1-4, reads DAMVIQNPRYQVTQFGKPVTLSCSQTLNHNVMYWYQQKSSQAPKLLFHYYDKDFNNEADTPDNFQSRRPNTSFCFLDIRSPGLGDTAMYLCATSRARDRVFGNEKLFFGSGTQLSVL.

This chain links TRBV6-5 with TRBJ1-1; the D is unclear. Germline V gene data show CDR1 as MNHEY and CDR2 as SVGAGI. The V and J ends lost 2 bases and 0 bases respectively, with 10 bases between them. This CDR3 region has 15 residues. The DNA for the CDR3 is TGTGCCAGCAGTTACGATACAGCCATGAACACTGAAGCTTTCTTT. Its translation is CASSYDTAMNTEAFF.

The chain links TRBV9 to TRBJ2-2; D perhaps matches TRBD2 (5 bases). Germline-derived CDR1 and CDR2 are SGDLS and YYNGEE. The CDR3 sequence is 15 residues long. The V and J ends lost 0 bases and 0 bases respectively, with 6 bases between them. The CDR3 loop reads CASSVVSANTGELFF. The CDR3 nucleotides read TGTGCCAGCAGCGTAGTTAGCGCGAACACCGGGGAGCTGTTTTTT.

The chain uses TRBV6-1 and TRBJ2-7, with D perhaps matching TRBD2 (6 bases). V was trimmed by 3 bases and J by 4 bases, leaving 16 bases between them. This CDR3 contains 15 residues. Germline V gene data show CDR1 as MNHNS and CDR2 as SASEGT. The CDR3, as DNA: TGTGCCAGCAGTGACGGGAGCCCCGGGGCGTACGAGCAGTACTTC. The encoded protein is CASSDGSPGAYEQYF.

The J gene is TRBJ2-1, the V gene TRBV13, with 8 bases fitting TRBD2. Germline values: CDR1 PRHDT, CDR2 FYEKMQ (reference sequence). Unmatched junction bases numbered 4, after V lost 5 bases and J lost 10 bases. This CDR3 region has 12 residues. The CDR3 bases are TGTGCCAGCAGCGTCGGGACTAGGGAGCAGTTCTTC. Amino acids: CASSVGTREQFF.

V and J are TRBV14 and TRBJ2-5, with TRBD1 matching 8 bases. The V and J ends lost 3 bases and 5 bases, in that order; junction bases with no gene match: 8. The germline CDR1 and CDR2 sequences are SGHDN and FVKESK. The CDR3 spans 15 residues. The CDR3 region has the DNA TGTGCCAGCAGCCAGGCAGGGGGCGGGTCGGAGACCCAGTACTTC. It encodes CASSQAGGGSETQYF.

This chain links TRBV4-1 with TRBJ2-5; D uncertain. CDR3 length equals 11 residues. V gave up 3 bases and J gave up 4 bases, with 3 bases separating them. Germline V gene lookup returns CDR1 MGHRA and CDR2 YSYEKL. The CDR3 DNA sequence: TGCGCCAGCAGCCATAGAGAGACCCAGTACTTC. Its protein product is CASSHRETQYF.

This sequence joins TRBV18 and TRBJ1-3; D not certain. The CDR3 runs to 16 residues. V was clipped by 3 bases and J by 0 bases, with 12 bases between them. The germline V gene has CDR1 KGHSH and CDR2 LQKENI. The CDR3 loop reads CASSPNTAASGNTIYF. The CDR3 coding sequence is TGTGCCAGCTCACCCAACACGGCGGCCTCTGGAAACACCATATATTTT.

This chain joins TRBV19 and TRBJ1-5; 7 bases fit TRBD1. Losses at the gene ends were 7 bases for V and 1 base for J; bases not matched to a gene: 4. This CDR3 is 14 amino acids long. The germline V gene encodes CDR1 LNHDA and CDR2 SQIVND (reference sequence). CDR3 sequence: CASTPDRSNQPQHF. The CDR3 DNA sequence: TGTGCCAGTACCCCGGACAGGAGCAATCAGCCCCAGCATTTT.

The rearrangement uses TRBV7-8 and TRBJ1-1; D gene unclear. CDR3 length: 15 residues. Germline V gene data show CDR1 as SGHVS and CDR2 as FQNEAQ. V lost 4 bases to trimming and J lost 1 base, with 13 bases between them. The CDR3 spells CASSYDGVGNTEAFF. CDR3 DNA sequence: TGTGCCAGCAGCTATGACGGGGTAGGGAACACTGAAGCTTTCTTT.

The chain couples TRBV5-1 to TRBJ2-2; 7 positions match TRBD1. V shed 3 bases, J shed 0 bases, and the junction held 8 bases outside the gene matches. The CDR3 is made up of 17 amino acids. Germline V gene lookup returns CDR1 SGHRS and CDR2 YFSETQ. The CDR3 DNA is TGCGCCAGCAGCTCAACCCCACAGGGGACGAACACCGGGGAGCTGTTTTTT. Protein sequence: CASSSTPQGTNTGELFF.

The chain recombines TRBV5-4 with TRBJ2-7; the match to TRBD1 covers 7 bases. J was trimmed by 5 bases and V by 4 bases; bases with no gene match: 9. The CDR3 has 14 residues. Germline-derived CDR1 and CDR2 are SGHNT and YYREEE (reference sequence). This CDR3 is CASSLGTAPHEQYF. As DNA, the CDR3 is TGTGCCAGCAGCCTCGGGACAGCCCCCCACGAGCAGTACTTC.

V and J are TRBV5-1 and TRBJ2-1; 9 bases match TRBD2. Germline V lookup: CDR1 SGHRS, CDR2 YFSETQ. The CDR3 covers 15 residues. J gave up 1 base and V 4 bases, and 3 bases lay outside the gene matches. The CDR3 nucleotides read TGCGCCAGCAGCATCGCGGGGGGGTCCTACAATGAGCAGTTCTTC. It translates to CASSIAGGSYNEQFF.

This clone was seen a single time. This rearrangement joins TRBV6-5 to TRBJ1-5, with TRBD1 matching over 9 bases. Losses at the gene ends were 4 bases for V and 5 bases for J; bases not matched to a gene: 9. This CDR3 is built from 16 residues. Germline CDR1 is MNHEY and CDR2 is SVGAGI. CDR3 DNA sequence: TGTGCCAGCAGTTTGATGCCGGGACAGGGAGATCAGCCCCAGCATTTT. The encoded protein is CASSLMPGQGDQPQHF.

The chain recombines TRBV12-5 with TRBJ1-1; D might be TRBD1 (5 bases). This CDR3 is built from 17 residues. V was shortened by 0 bases and J by 0 bases, with 14 bases between the two germline ends. CDR1 is LGHNT, CDR2 FRNRAP, per germline. The CDR3 nucleotides read TGTGCTAGTGGTTTGGTACTTGGAGGGGCGGTGAACACTGAAGCTTTCTTT. Protein product: CASGLVLGGAVNTEAFF.

CDR3 region: CASSTGTGANEQFF. In nucleotides, the CDR3 is TGTGCCAGTAGTACCGGGACAGGGGCGAATGAGCAGTTCTTC. V and J are TRBV19 and TRBJ2-1, with TRBD1 matching over 10 bases. Losses at the gene ends were 4 bases for V and 7 bases for J; bases not matched to a gene: 4. Germline V gene sequence: CDR1 LNHDA, CDR2 SQIVND (reference sequence). This CDR3 contains 14 residues.

The rearrangement links TRBV6-5 to TRBJ2-7; 8 bases are a match to TRBD1. The germline V gene encodes CDR1 MNHEY and CDR2 SVGAGI. This CDR3 is built from 14 residues. J lost 4 bases, V lost 4 bases, and 6 bases had no gene match. The CDR3 nucleotides are TGTGCCAGCAGTTCTCGGGACAGGCAGTACGAGCAGTACTTC. Translation: CASSSRDRQYEQYF.

This rearrangement joins TRBV27 to TRBJ2-3; D is perhaps TRBD1 (6 bases). Germline V gene lookup returns CDR1 MNHEY and CDR2 SMNVEV (reference sequence). The CDR3 runs 16 residues. With 2 bases removed from V and 3 bases from J, the gap between germline ends came to 15 bases. The chain's CDR3 is CASSLSSAGDTDTQYF. CDR3 sequence (DNA): TGTGCCAGCAGTTTAAGTAGTGCAGGGGATACAGATACGCAGTATTTT.

The chain carries TRBV27 and TRBJ1-2; no firm D call. CDR1 and CDR2 (germline): MNHEY, SMNVEV (reference sequence). Trimming cost V 4 bases and J 7 bases, with 16 bases left between them. This CDR3 has 14 residues. The CDR3 spells CASSSTSVQGGYTF. In nucleotides, the CDR3 is TGTGCCAGCAGTTCCACGAGCGTACAAGGTGGCTACACCTTC.

The rearrangement uses TRBV9 and TRBJ1-1, with D hard to call. V shed 4 bases and J shed 0 bases, with 10 bases lying between them. This CDR3 has 14 amino acids. Germline CDR1 is SGDLS and CDR2 is YYNGEE. CDR3 bases: TGTGCCAGCAGCCCAACAGAGATGAACACTGAAGCTTTCTTT. It translates to CASSPTEMNTEAFF.